This T cell receptor (beta chain) was observed in a study of CD8+CD57+ T cells in acquired aplastic anemia. Study background: Isolated CD4+ and CD8+ cells, once sorted, yielded DNA averaging around 2.9 ug.

Comment on this clonotype: The target antigen is unknown. This may come from a read error, since a much larger clone is one base off.

Sequencing involved patients with CD8+CD57+ cell expansion previously shown by flow cytometry. Patients uniformly had severe acquired aplastic anemia. Patient blood was sampled before any therapy had been received. Genomic DNA acted as the template from which TCR beta VDJ combination and CDR3 sequence profiling were carried out. TCRdb reprocessed the reads via MiXCR and lists one record per CDR3 protein. The repertoire consists of 150,000 to 160,000 distinct CDR3 sequences, with 52% occurring once and the leading ten covering less than 15%. Regarding the study as a whole: Twenty-nine CD8+ CDR3 sequences were shared between patients and controls.

The sequenced sample consisted of sorted CD4+, CD8+, or CD8+CD57+ T cells (not recorded which) from PBMCs. This sequence was found in a human donor with aplastic anemia.

This CDR3 is CASRGRDPQETQYF. CDR3 sequence (DNA): TGTGCCAGCAGAGGCAGGGACCCACAAGAGACCCAGTACTTC. The V and J genes are TRBV25-1 and TRBJ2-5; D tentatively fits TRBD1 or TRBD2 (5 bases each). This CDR3 region has 14 residues. The V end was cut by 6 bases, the J end by 2 bases, with 13 bases between. Germline-derived CDR1 and CDR2 are MGHDK and SYGVNS.